One T cell receptor beta chain is described in this entry. Its antigen remains unidentified. TCRdb processed the RT-PCR reads anew with MiXCR; each CDR3 protein has one entry. The sample contains roughly 550,000 distinct CDR3 sequences, around a quarter of which appear only once. The data are from a study of response to subunit inactivated influenza vaccine. Regarding the study as a whole: Authors suggested few new T cells are recruited by each seasonal influenza vaccination.

These data were also filed under a second study, of T cells expressing NK-cell markers. Turning to that study: Making the TCR beta cDNA relied on 5'RACE template switching with UMIs. Sorted CD3+CD56-NKG2C+, CD3+CD56+NKG2C+ and CD3+CD56+NKG2C- T cells supplied the TCR beta repertoires. Within the sequenced cohort of eight donors, seven exhibited HCMV seropositivity and one was seronegative. In a handful of donors, dominant NKG2C+ clonotypes were about 1.0-7.0% of CD8+ T cells.

Sequenced here: CD4+ T cells sorted from PBMCs, sampled about 12 days after vaccination. This TCR derives from a middle-aged man who received an inactivated influenza vaccine.

The CDR3: CASSLAAPGGYTF. DNA for the CDR3: TGTGCCAGCAGCCTCGCGGCCCCAGGCGGCTACACCTTC. The chain carries TRBV7-2 and TRBJ1-2; D call uncertain. V gave up 5 bases and J gave up 8 bases, with 15 bases separating them. CDR1 SGHTA and CDR2 FQGNSA come from the germline V gene. The CDR3 loop spans 13 amino acids.